One and the same sample provided the 2 T cell receptor beta chains below, sequenced in a study of control samples from healthy donors and cancer patients. Clones were read by immunoSEQ multiplex PCR, and TCRdb kept only the in-frame ones, dropping some. The repertoire holds some 140,000 clones, with about nine tenths as singletons. The sequenced sample consisted of blood. Receptors were obtained from a young man in good health.

The J gene is TRBJ1-1, the V gene TRBV29-1; the D is unclear. The CDR3 length is 13 residues. Germline V gene lookup returns CDR1 SQVTM and CDR2 ANQGSEA. V shed 4 bases and J shed 0 bases, with 9 bases lying between them. CDR3: CSVATLMNTEAFF. For the CDR3, the DNA is TGCAGCGTTGCTACGTTGATGAACACTGAAGCTTTCTTT.

The rearrangement links TRBV24-1 to TRBJ2-1; D is undetermined. Trimming removed 2 bases at V and 6 bases at J, with 4 bases between. The CDR3 spans 12 residues. Germline-derived CDR1 and CDR2 are KGHDR and SFDVKD. The CDR3 here is CATSDYGNEQFF. As DNA, the CDR3 is TGTGCCACCAGTGATTATGGCAATGAGCAGTTCTTC.